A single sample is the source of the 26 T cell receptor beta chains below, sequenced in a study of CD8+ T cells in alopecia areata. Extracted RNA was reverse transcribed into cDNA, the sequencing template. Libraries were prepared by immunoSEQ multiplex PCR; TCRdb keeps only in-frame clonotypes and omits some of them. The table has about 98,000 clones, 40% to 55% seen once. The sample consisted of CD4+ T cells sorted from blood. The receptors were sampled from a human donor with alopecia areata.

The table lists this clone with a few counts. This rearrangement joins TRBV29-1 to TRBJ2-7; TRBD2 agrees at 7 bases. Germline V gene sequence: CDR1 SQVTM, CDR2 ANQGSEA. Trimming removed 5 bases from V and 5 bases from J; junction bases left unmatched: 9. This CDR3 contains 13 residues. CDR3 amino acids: CSVSIGGGNEQYF. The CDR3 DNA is TGCAGCGTTTCTATCGGGGGAGGGAACGAGCAGTACTTC.

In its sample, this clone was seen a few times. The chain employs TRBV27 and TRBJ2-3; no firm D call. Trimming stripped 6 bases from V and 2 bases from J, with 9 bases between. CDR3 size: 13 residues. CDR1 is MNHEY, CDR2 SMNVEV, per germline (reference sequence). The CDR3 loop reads CASSPSPTDTQYF. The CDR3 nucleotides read TGTGCCAGCAGCCCATCCCCCACAGATACGCAGTATTTT.

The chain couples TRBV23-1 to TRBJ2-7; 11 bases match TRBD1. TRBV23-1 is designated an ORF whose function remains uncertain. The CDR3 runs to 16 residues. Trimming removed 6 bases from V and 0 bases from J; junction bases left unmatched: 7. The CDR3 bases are TGCGCCAGCAGGCCGTGGGACAGGGGGAACTCCTACGAGCAGTACTTC. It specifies CASRPWDRGNSYEQYF.

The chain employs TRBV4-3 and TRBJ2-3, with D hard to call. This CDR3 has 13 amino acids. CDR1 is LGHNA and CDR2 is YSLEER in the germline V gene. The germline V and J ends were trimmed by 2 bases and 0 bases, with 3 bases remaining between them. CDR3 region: CASSQQSTDTQYF. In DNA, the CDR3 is TGCGCCAGCAGCCAACAAAGCACAGATACGCAGTATTTT.

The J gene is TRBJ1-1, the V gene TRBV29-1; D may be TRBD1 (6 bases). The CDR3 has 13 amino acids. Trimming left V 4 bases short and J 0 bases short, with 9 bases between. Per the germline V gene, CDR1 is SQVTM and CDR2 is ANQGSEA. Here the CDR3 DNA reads TGCAGCGTTGGGAAGGGGGTGAACACTGAAGCTTTCTTT. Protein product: CSVGKGVNTEAFF.

The CDR3 sequence: CSADGSRGEDTQYF. CDR3 sequence (DNA): TGCAGCGCCGACGGGTCCAGGGGGGAAGATACGCAGTATTTT. The V gene is TRBV29-1, the J gene TRBJ2-3; D is perhaps TRBD1 (7 bases). The V gene lost 7 bases and the J gene lost 5 bases, with 19 bases spanning the gap. The CDR3 sequence is 14 residues long. The V gene's germline CDR1 is SQVTM and CDR2 ANQGSEA.

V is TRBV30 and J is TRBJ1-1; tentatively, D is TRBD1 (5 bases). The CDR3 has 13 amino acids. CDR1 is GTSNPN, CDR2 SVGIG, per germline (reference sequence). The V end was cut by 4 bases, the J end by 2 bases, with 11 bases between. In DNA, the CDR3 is TGTGCCTGGACCAGGGCGTTAAACACTGAAGCTTTCTTT. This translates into CAWTRALNTEAFF.

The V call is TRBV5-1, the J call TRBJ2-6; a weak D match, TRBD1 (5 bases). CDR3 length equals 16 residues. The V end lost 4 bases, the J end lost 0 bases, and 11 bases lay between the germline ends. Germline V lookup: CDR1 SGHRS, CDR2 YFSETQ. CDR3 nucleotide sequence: TGCGCCAGCAGCAAAAACACAGGCTCTGGGGCCAACGTCCTGACTTTC. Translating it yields CASSKNTGSGANVLTF.

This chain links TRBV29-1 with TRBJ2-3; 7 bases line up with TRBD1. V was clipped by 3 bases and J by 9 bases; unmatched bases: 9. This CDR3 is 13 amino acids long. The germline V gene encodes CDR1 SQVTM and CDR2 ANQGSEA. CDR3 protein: CSVDPTGQATQYF. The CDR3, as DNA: TGCAGCGTTGACCCAACCGGACAGGCGACGCAGTATTTT.

CDR3 loop: CAWSVLLTGETQYF. The CDR3 DNA follows: TGTGCCTGGAGTGTCTTACTGACCGGCGAGACCCAGTACTTC. The V gene is TRBV30, the J gene TRBJ2-5; the D is unclear. The CDR3 has 14 amino acids. V lost 0 bases and J 5 bases, leaving 13 bases between the germline ends. Germline V gives CDR1 GTSNPN, CDR2 SVGIG (reference sequence).

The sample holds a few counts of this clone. The CDR3 DNA sequence: TGCGCCAGCAGCAACGGAGATCAAGAGACCCAGTACTTC. It yields the protein CASSNGDQETQYF. The V and J genes are TRBV5-1 and TRBJ2-5; D not certain. The CDR3 has 13 residues. Looked up from germline, CDR1 is SGHRS and CDR2 is YFSETQ. V was cut by 4 bases and J by 2 bases, with 9 bases left in between.

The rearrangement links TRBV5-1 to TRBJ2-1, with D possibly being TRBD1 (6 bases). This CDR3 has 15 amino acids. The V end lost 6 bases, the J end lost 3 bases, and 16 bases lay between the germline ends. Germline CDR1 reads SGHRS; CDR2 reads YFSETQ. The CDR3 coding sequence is TGCGCCAGCATGCCCGGGGCAGGGGACTACAATGAGCAGTTCTTC. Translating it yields CASMPGAGDYNEQFF.

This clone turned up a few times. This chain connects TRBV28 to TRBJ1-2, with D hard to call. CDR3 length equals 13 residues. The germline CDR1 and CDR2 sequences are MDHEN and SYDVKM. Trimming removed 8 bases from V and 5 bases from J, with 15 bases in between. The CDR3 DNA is TGTGCCAGCGCGGTGCAGGCCCCTTATGGCTACACCTTC. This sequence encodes CASAVQAPYGYTF.

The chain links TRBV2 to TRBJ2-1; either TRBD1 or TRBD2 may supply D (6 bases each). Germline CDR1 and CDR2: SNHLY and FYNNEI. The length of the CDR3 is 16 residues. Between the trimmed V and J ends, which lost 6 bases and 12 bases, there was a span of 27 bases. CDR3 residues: CASSDGGAGSRRWQFF. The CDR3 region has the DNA TGTGCCAGCAGCGATGGGGGCGCGGGGAGTCGTAGATGGCAGTTCTTC.

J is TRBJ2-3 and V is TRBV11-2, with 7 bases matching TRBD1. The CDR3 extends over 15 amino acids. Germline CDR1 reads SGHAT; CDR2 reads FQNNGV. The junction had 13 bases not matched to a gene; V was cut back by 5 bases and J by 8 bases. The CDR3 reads CASSPGTVQSVTQYF. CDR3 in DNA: TGTGCCAGCAGCCCCGGGACAGTGCAATCGGTTACGCAGTATTTT.

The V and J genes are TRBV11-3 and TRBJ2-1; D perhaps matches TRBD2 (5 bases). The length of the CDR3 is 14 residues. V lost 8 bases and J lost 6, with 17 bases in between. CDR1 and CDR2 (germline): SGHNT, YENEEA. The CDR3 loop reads CASEGFSETNEQFF. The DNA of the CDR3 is TGTGCCAGCGAAGGGTTTAGCGAGACCAATGAGCAGTTCTTC.

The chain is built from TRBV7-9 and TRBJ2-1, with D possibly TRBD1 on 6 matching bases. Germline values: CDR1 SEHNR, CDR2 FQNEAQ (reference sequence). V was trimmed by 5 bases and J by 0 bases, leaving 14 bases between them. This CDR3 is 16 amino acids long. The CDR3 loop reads CASSIQGSASYNEQFF. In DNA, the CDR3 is TGTGCCAGCAGCATCCAGGGGAGCGCCTCCTACAATGAGCAGTTCTTC.

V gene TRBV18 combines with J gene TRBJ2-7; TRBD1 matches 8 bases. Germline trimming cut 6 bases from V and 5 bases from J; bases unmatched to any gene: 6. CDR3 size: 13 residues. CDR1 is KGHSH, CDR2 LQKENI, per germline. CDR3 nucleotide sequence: TGTGCCAGCTCGTTGGAACAGGGGGACGAGCAGTACTTC. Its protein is CASSLEQGDEQYF.

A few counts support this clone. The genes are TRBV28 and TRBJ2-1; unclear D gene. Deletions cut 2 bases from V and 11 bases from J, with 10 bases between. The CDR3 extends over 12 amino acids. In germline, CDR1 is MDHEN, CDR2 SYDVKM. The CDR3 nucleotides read TGTGCCAGCAGTTTAGGAACGCCTAAGCAGTTCTTC. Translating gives CASSLGTPKQFF.

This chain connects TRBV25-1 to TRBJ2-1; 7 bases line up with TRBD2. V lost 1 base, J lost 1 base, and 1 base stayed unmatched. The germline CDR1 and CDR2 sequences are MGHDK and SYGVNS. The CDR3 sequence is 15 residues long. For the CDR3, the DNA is TGTGCCAGCAGTGAATGGGGGGGATCCTACAATGAGCAGTTCTTC. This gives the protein CASSEWGGSYNEQFF.

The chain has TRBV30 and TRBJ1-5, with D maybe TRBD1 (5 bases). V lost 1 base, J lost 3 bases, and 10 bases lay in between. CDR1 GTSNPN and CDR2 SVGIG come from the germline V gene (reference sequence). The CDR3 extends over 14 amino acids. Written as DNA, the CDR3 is TGTGCCTGGAGTGAGGGACGGGTCAATCAGCCCCAGCATTTT. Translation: CAWSEGRVNQPQHF.

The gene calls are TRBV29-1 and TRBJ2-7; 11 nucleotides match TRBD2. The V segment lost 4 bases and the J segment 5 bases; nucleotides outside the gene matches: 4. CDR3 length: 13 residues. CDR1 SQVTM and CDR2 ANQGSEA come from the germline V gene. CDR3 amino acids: CSVVLAGGHEQYF. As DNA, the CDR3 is TGCAGCGTTGTGCTAGCGGGAGGCCACGAGCAGTACTTC.

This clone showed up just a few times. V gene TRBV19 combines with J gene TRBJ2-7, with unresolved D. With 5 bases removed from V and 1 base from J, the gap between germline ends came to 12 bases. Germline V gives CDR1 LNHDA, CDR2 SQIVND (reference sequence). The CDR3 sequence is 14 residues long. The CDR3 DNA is TGTGCCAGTAGTCCCGGACCGCTATCCTACGAGCAGTACTTC. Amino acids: CASSPGPLSYEQYF.

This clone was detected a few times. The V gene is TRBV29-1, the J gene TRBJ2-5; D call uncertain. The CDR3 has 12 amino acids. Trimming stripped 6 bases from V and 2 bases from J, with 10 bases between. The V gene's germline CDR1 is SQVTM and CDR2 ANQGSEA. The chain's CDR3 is CSVANSQETQYF. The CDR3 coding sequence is TGCAGCGTGGCTAATTCTCAAGAGACCCAGTACTTC.

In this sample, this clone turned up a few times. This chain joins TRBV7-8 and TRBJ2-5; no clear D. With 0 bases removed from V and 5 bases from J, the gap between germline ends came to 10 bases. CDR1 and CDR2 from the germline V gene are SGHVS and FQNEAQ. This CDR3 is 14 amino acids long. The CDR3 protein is CASSLATLRETQYF. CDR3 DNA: TGTGCCAGCAGCTTAGCGACACTCCGTGAGACCCAGTACTTC. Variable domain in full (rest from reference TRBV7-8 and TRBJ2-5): GAGVSQSPRYKVAKRGQDVALRCDPISGHVSLFWYQQALGQGPEFLTYFQNEAQLDKSGLPSDRFFAERPEGSVSTLKIQRTQQEDSAVYLCASSLATLRETQYFGPGTRLLVL.

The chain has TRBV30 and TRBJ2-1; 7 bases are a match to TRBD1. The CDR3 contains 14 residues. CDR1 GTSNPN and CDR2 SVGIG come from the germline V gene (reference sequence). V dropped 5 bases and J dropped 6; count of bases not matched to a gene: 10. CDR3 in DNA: TGTGCCTGGGGGGTCGGACAGGAGCTCAATGAGCAGTTCTTC. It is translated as CAWGVGQELNEQFF.